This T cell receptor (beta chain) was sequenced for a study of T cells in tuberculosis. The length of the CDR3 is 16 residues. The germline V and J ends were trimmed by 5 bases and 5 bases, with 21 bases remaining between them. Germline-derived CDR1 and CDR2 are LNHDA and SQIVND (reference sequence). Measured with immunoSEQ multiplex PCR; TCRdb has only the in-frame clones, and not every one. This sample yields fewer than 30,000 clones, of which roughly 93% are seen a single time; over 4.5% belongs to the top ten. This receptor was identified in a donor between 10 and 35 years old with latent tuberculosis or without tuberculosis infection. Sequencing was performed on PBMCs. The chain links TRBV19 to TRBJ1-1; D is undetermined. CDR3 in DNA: TGTGCCAGTAGTTGGAGGGTAGGGCGCTTTGGGACTGAAGCTTTCTTT. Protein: CASSWRVGRFGTEAFF. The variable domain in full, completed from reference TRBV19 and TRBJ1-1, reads DGGITQSPKYLFRKEGQNVTLSCEQNLNHDAMYWYRQDPGQGLRLIYYSQIVNDFQKGDIAEGYSVSREKKESFPLTVTSAQKNPTAFYLCASSWRVGRFGTEAFFGQGTRLTVV.